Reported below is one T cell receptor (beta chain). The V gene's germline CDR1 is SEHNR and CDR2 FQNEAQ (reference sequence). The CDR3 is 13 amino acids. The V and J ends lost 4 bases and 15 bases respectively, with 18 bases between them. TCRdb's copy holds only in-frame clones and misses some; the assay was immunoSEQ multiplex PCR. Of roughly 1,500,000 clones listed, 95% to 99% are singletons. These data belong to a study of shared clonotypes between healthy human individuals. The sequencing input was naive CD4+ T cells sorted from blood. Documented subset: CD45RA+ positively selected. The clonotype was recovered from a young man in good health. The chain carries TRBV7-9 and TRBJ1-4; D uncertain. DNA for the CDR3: TGTGCCAGCAGCTCCCCGGGCCTCATTAGGGTGTTTTTT. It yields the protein CASSSPGLIRVFF.